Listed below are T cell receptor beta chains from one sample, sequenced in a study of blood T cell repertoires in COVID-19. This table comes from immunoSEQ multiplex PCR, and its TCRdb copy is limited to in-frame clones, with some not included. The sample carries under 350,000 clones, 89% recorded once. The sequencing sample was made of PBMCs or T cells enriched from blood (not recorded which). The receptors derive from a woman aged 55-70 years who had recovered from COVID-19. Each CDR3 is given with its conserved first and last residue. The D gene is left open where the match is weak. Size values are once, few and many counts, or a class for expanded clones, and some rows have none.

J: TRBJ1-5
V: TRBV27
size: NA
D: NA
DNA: TGTGCCAGCAGTTCCCAAGGACAGACAAATCAGCCCCAGCATTTT
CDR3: CASSSQGQTNQPQHF

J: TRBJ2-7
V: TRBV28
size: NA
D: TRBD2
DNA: TGTGCCAGCAGTTACTTTACCGGGACTAGCGGGACCTTCGGGTACTTC
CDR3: CASSYFTGTSGTFGYF

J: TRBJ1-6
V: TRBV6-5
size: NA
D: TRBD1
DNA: TGTGCCAGCAGCCCGGGACAGGGAGATTCACCCCTCCACTTT
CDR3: CASSPGQGDSPLHF

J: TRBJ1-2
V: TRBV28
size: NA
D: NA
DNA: TGTGCCAGCAGTTTGGTCCAGGTCGGTGGCTACACCTTC
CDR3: CASSLVQVGGYTF

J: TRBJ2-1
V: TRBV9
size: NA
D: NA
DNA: TGTGCCAGCGAGAACTCCTACAATGAGCAGTTCTTC
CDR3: CASENSYNEQFF

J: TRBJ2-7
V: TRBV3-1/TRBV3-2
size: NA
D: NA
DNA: TGTGCCAGCAGCTCCCCACCCAGCTCCTACGAGCAGTACTTC
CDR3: CASSSPPSSYEQYF

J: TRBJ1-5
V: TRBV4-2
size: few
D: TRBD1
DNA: TGTGCCAGCAGCCAAGATCCGCAGGGGGGAGCCTATCAGCCCCAGCATTTT
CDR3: CASSQDPQGGAYQPQHF

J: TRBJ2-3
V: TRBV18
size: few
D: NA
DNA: TGTGCCAGCTCACTGCTAGAGGGGGGCACAGATACGCAGTATTTT
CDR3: CASSLLEGGTDTQYF

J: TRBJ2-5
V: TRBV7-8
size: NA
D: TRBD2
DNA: TGTGCCAGCGGGGACCGACTAGCGGGAGTGCGAGAGACCCAGTACTTC
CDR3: CASGDRLAGVRETQYF

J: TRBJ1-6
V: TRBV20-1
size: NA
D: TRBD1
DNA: TGCAGTGCTAGTTTGCTTGACAGGGGGGATTCACCCCTCCACTTT
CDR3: CSASLLDRGDSPLHF

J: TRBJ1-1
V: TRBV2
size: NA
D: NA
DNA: TGTGCCAGCAGTAGCAATGGCAGGGTAGGAGCTGAAGCTTTCTTT
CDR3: CASSSNGRVGAEAFF